This T cell receptor (beta chain) came from a study of OX40 agonist ivuxolimab in advanced cancers. Whole-study context: In this cohort, patients received ivuxolimab, an agonistic anti-OX40 (CD134) antibody. Six ivuxolimab dose levels, 0.01 to 10 mg/kg, were given intravenously every 2 weeks. General study points: Partial responders at 0.1-3.0 mg/kg had among the lowest clonal expansion.

Profiling relied on immunoSEQ multiplex PCR, and the TCRdb table lists in-frame clones only, not all of them. The sample has about 78,000 clones; around 87% are singletons. Concerning this clone: Antigen: not known.

The ends were cut back, 3 bases at V and 6 bases at J, with 11 bases in the middle. Germline-derived CDR1 and CDR2 are MGHDK and SYGVNS. The CDR3 covers 14 residues. The genes are TRBV25-1 and TRBJ1-4; D unclear. The receptor was isolated from an adult with an advanced solid tumor such as melanoma, head and neck, liver or kidney cancer. The starting material was CD4+ or CD8+ T cells sorted from blood, obtained in a trial of the OX40 agonist ivuxolimab. The CDR3 DNA is TGTGCCAGCAGTGAGAACCGTTTGGATGAAAAACTGTTTTTT. This gives the protein CASSENRLDEKLFF.